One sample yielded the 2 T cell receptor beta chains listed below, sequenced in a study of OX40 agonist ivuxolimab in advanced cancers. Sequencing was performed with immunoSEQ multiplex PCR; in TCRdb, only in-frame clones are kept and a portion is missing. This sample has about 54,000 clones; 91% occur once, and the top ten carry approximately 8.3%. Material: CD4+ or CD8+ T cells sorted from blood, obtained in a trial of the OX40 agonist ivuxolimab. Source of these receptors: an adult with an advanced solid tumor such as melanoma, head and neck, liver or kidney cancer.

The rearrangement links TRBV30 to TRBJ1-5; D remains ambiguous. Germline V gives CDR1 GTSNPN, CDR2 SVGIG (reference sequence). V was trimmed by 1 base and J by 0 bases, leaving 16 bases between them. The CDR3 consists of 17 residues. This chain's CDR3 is CAWSGGSPYFSNQPQHF. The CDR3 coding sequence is TGTGCCTGGAGTGGCGGGTCTCCGTATTTTAGCAATCAGCCCCAGCATTTT.

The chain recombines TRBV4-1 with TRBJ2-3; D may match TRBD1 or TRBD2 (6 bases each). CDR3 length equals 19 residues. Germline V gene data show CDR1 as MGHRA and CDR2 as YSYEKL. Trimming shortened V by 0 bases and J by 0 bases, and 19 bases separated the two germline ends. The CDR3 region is CASSQEGGNGGPSTDTQYF. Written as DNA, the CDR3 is TGCGCCAGCAGCCAAGAAGGAGGCAATGGGGGGCCCAGCACAGATACGCAGTATTTT.